The 27 T cell receptor beta chains given below trace back to one sample, sequenced in a study of blood T cell repertoires in COVID-19. Using immunoSEQ multiplex PCR, the repertoire was profiled, and TCRdb retains in-frame clones only, with some absent. The sample carries hundreds of thousands of clones, 86% recorded once. The sample consisted of peripheral blood. Receptors were obtained from a woman aged 25-40 years with active or convalescent COVID-19.

A remark on this clone: Other nucleotide sequences in the sample specify the same CDR3. V gene TRBV6-5 combines with J gene TRBJ1-2, with 11 bases lining up with TRBD1. CDR1 and CDR2 (germline): MNHEY, SVGAGI. The CDR3 covers 13 residues. V dropped 6 bases and J dropped 6; count of bases not matched to a gene: 3. The chain's CDR3 is CASSPGQGDGYTF. CDR3 DNA sequence: TGTGCCAGCAGCCCGGGACAGGGGGATGGCTACACCTTC.

This clone has a handful of counts. The chain uses TRBV5-1 and TRBJ1-6, with 7 nucleotides matching TRBD1. The CDR3 runs 14 residues. After removal of 4 bases from V and 7 bases from J, the junction contained 5 bases not matched to a gene. Germline assignment: CDR1 SGHRS and CDR2 YFSETQ. The CDR3: CASSPGTENSPLHF. The CDR3 nucleotides read TGCGCCAGCAGCCCCGGGACAGAAAATTCACCCCTCCACTTT.

V is TRBV13 and J is TRBJ2-1, with 7 bases fitting TRBD2. V shed 1 base, J shed 1 base, and the junction held 4 bases outside the gene matches. The CDR3 is 16 residues long. The germline gives CDR1 PRHDT, CDR2 FYEKMQ (reference sequence). The CDR3, as DNA: TGTGCCAGCAGCTTAGCTCGGGAGGTTTCCTACAATGAGCAGTTCTTC. Its protein product is CASSLAREVSYNEQFF.

V gene TRBV11-2 combines with J gene TRBJ2-7; unclear D gene. V lost 6 bases, J lost 3 bases, and 12 bases lay in between. In germline, CDR1 is SGHAT, CDR2 FQNNGV. CDR3 length: 13 amino acids. CDR3 coding DNA: TGTGCCAGCAGTCTCTACTACCTCTACGAGCAGTACTTC. Translating it yields CASSLYYLYEQYF.

The chain links TRBV19 to TRBJ2-6, with TRBD1 identical over 7 bases. The germline V gene has CDR1 LNHDA and CDR2 SQIVND (reference sequence). The junction had 16 bases not matched to a gene; V was cut back by 1 base and J by 1 base. The CDR3 length is 21 residues. This CDR3 is CASSIGQGSFSSSSGANVLTF. The CDR3 DNA is TGTGCCAGTAGTATAGGACAGGGTAGTTTCTCGAGTTCATCTGGGGCCAACGTCCTGACTTTC. Supplemented by reference TRBV19 and TRBJ2-6, the full variable domain reads DGGITQSPKYLFRKEGQNVTLSCEQNLNHDAMYWYRQDPGQGLRLIYYSQIVNDFQKGDIAEGYSVSREKKESFPLTVTSAQKNPTAFYLCASSIGQGSFSSSSGANVLTFGAGSRLTVL.

The chain links TRBV27 to TRBJ2-7; TRBD2 matches 11 bases. The V gene's germline CDR1 is MNHEY and CDR2 SMNVEV (reference sequence). With V trimmed by 2 bases and J by 2 bases, 8 bases remained unmatched. This CDR3 region has 17 residues. CDR3 nucleotides: TGTGCCAGCAGTTTAAGGCTAGCGGGAGGCAGAACCTACGAGCAGTACTTC. Translated: CASSLRLAGGRTYEQYF.

V usage is TRBV27 and J usage is TRBJ2-1; 8 bases align to TRBD2. Germline trimming cut 5 bases from V and 6 bases from J; bases unmatched to any gene: 9. The CDR3 length is 15 residues. Per the germline V gene, CDR1 is MNHEY and CDR2 is SMNVEV (reference sequence). As DNA, the CDR3 is TGTGCCAGCAGTCCCGGGGGGGCCCTCGGCAATGAGCAGTTCTTC. Translating it yields CASSPGGALGNEQFF.

The chain couples TRBV7-9 to TRBJ2-3; 9 nucleotides agree with TRBD1. V was pared by 6 bases and J by 6 bases, with 13 bases of the junction left unmatched. This CDR3 is built from 16 residues. Germline V gene lookup returns CDR1 SEHNR and CDR2 FQNEAQ (reference sequence). The CDR3 sequence: CASSSGTGTSFDTQYF. CDR3 nucleotide sequence: TGTGCCAGCAGTTCCGGGACAGGGACCTCATTCGATACGCAGTATTTT. Full variable domain (missing parts from reference TRBV7-9 and TRBJ2-3): DTGVSQNPRHKITKRGQNVTFRCDPISEHNRLYWYRQTLGQGPEFLTYFQNEAQLEKSRLLSDRFSAERPKGSFSTLEIQRTEQGDSAMYLCASSSGTGTSFDTQYFGPGTRLTVL.

The CDR3 DNA is TGCGCCAGCTGTGGGGGGCGGGGGGGCCTGGAAACAGATACGCAGTATTTT. The encoded protein is CASCGGRGGLETDTQYF. This rearrangement joins TRBV10-2 to TRBJ2-3, with 9 bases that match TRBD2. J was trimmed by 3 bases and V by 8 bases; bases with no gene match: 15. Germline CDR1 reads WSHSY; CDR2 reads SAAADI. The CDR3 spans 17 residues.

CDR3 nucleotides: TGCGCCAGCAGCACGGGACAGAACTATGGCTACACCTTC. Translated, it gives CASSTGQNYGYTF. V gene TRBV5-1 combines with J gene TRBJ1-2, with 7 nucleotides matching TRBD1. CDR1 and CDR2 (germline): SGHRS, YFSETQ. The CDR3 covers 13 residues. The junction had 2 bases not matched to a gene; V was cut back by 4 bases and J by 2 bases.

The rearrangement links TRBV27 to TRBJ2-2; D is undetermined. V was pared by 5 bases and J by 7 bases, with 5 bases between. The CDR3 extends over 11 amino acids. The germline V gene has CDR1 MNHEY and CDR2 SMNVEV (reference sequence). CDR3 DNA sequence: TGTGCCAGCAGTACCGGCGGGGAGCTGTTTTTT. Its translation: CASSTGGELFF.

This clone was recorded a few times. V is TRBV20-1 and J is TRBJ1-1; D unresolved. Deletions cut 3 bases from V and 6 bases from J, with 11 bases between. The CDR3 spans 12 residues. In germline, CDR1 is DFQATT, CDR2 SNEGSKA (reference sequence). CDR3 nucleotides: TGCAGTGCTAGTATTGTCCTTTCTGAAGCTTTCTTT. It codes for CSASIVLSEAFF.

In its sample, this clone was seen many times. The V gene is TRBV7-9, the J gene TRBJ1-1; TRBD1 matches 7 bases. The CDR3 loop spans 17 amino acids. Germline trimming cut 2 bases from V and 1 base from J; bases unmatched to any gene: 10. Germline values: CDR1 SEHNR, CDR2 FQNEAQ (reference sequence). CDR3 sequence (DNA): TGTGCCAGCAGCTTAACTAGGGGGCCAATGGGGAACACTGAAGCTTTCTTT. Translated, it gives CASSLTRGPMGNTEAFF.

J is TRBJ2-3 and V is TRBV7-7; 8 bases map to TRBD1. Trimming removed 1 base from V and 3 bases from J; junction bases left unmatched: 12. Per the germline V gene, CDR1 is SSHAT and CDR2 is FNYEAQ (reference sequence). This CDR3 spans 18 amino acids. CDR3 DNA: TGTGCCAGCAGCTTAGTTTTAATAGGACAGGGACCAACAGATACGCAGTATTTT. Protein sequence: CASSLVLIGQGPTDTQYF.

This rearrangement joins TRBV6-1 to TRBJ1-1, with D unresolved. Deletions cut 3 bases from V and 3 bases from J, with 11 bases between. This CDR3 spans 14 amino acids. CDR1 and CDR2 (germline): MNHNS, SASEGT. The CDR3 DNA is TGTGCCAGCAGTGACCGTGAGGGCCACACTGAAGCTTTCTTT. Its translation: CASSDREGHTEAFF.

The J gene is TRBJ2-2, the V gene TRBV5-1; a possible D gene is TRBD2 (5 bases). V dropped 4 bases and J dropped 5 bases, with 9 bases sitting between them. This CDR3 is 13 amino acids long. Per the germline V gene, CDR1 is SGHRS and CDR2 is YFSETQ. CDR3 region: CASSPGLTGELFF. DNA for the CDR3: TGCGCCAGCAGCCCCGGACTTACCGGGGAGCTGTTTTTT.

The chain is built from TRBV4-1 and TRBJ1-4, with D possibly TRBD1 on 5 matching bases. From germline, CDR1 is MGHRA and CDR2 YSYEKL. Trimming stripped 1 base from V and 6 bases from J, with 12 bases between. The length of the CDR3 is 15 residues. The CDR3 loop is CASSQAGFVDEKLFF. CDR3 nucleotide sequence: TGCGCCAGCAGCCAAGCAGGGTTTGTGGATGAAAAACTGTTTTTT.

Comments on this clone: This sample also contains other DNA sequences that code for the same CDR3. The chain recombines TRBV5-1 with TRBJ1-6; D gene ambiguous. Germline CDR1 and CDR2: SGHRS and YFSETQ. V was shortened by 0 bases and J by 7 bases, with 8 bases between the two germline ends. The CDR3 has 14 amino acids. CDR3 region: CASSLGGDNSPLHF. As DNA, the CDR3 is TGCGCCAGCAGCTTGGGAGGCGACAATTCACCCCTCCACTTT.

This chain joins TRBV6-5 and TRBJ2-5, with 8 bases identical to TRBD2. This CDR3 spans 14 amino acids. The germline CDR1 and CDR2 sequences are MNHEY and SVGAGI. Trimming at V came to 6 bases and at J to 1 base, leaving 4 bases not matched to a gene. CDR3 nucleotides: TGTGCCAGCAGGGCGACTAGCGTCCAAGAGACCCAGTACTTC. It translates to CASRATSVQETQYF.

The chain combines TRBV10-3 with TRBJ1-2, with 7 bases fitting TRBD1. Germline CDR1 ENHRY, CDR2 SYGVKD. V gave up 5 bases and J gave up 4 bases; unmatched junction bases: 4. CDR3 length equals 13 residues. The CDR3 region is CAISQGEAYGYTF. The CDR3 nucleotides are TGTGCCATCAGTCAGGGGGAGGCCTATGGCTACACCTTC.

This clone was detected once. J is TRBJ1-5 and V is TRBV9, with 10 bases matching TRBD1. V was clipped by 2 bases and J by 4 bases; unmatched bases: 3. CDR1 and CDR2 from the germline V gene are SGDLS and YYNGEE. The length of the CDR3 is 15 residues. The CDR3 is CASSVGQGTNQPQHF. In DNA form, the CDR3 reads TGTGCCAGCAGCGTGGGACAGGGGACTAATCAGCCCCAGCATTTT.

This clone showed up just a few times. A far larger clone is one base from this, pointing to a likely read error. Other DNA sequences from this sample encode an identical CDR3 as well. The rearrangement joins TRBV7-9 to TRBJ1-2; D not resolved. CDR1 and CDR2 from the germline V gene are SEHNR and FQNEAQ (reference sequence). V lost 1 base to trimming and J lost 2 bases, with 5 bases between them. The CDR3 loop spans 13 amino acids. CDR3 coding DNA: TGTGCCAGCAGCTTAGGTCAGAACTATGGCTACACCTTC. It yields the protein CASSLGQNYGYTF.

This clone was detected once. The chain has TRBV19 and TRBJ2-6; the D is unclear. The CDR3 runs to 17 residues. V was pared by 3 bases and J by 0 bases, with 12 bases between. Germline CDR1 and CDR2: LNHDA and SQIVND (reference sequence). Written as DNA, the CDR3 is TGTGCCAGTAGTATCAGGCAAACACTCTCTGGGGCCAACGTCCTGACTTTC. This encodes CASSIRQTLSGANVLTF.

This chain connects TRBV7-2 to TRBJ1-4; D is possibly TRBD1 (6 bases). Germline V lookup: CDR1 SGHTA, CDR2 FQGNSA. Trimming stripped 0 bases from V and 3 bases from J, with 14 bases between. CDR3 length: 17 amino acids. This CDR3 is CASSLARGGHSNEKLFF. CDR3 coding DNA: TGTGCCAGCAGCTTAGCTCGTGGGGGACACTCTAATGAAAAACTGTTTTTT.

This chain joins TRBV5-6 and TRBJ2-1; perhaps TRBD1 as D (5 bases). Germline V gene sequence: CDR1 SGHDT, CDR2 YYEEEE. The V end lost 2 bases, the J end lost 6 bases, and 9 bases lay between the germline ends. The CDR3 covers 13 residues. The CDR3 DNA sequence: TGTGCCAGCAGCTTCTCAGGGTCCAATGAGCAGTTCTTC. This codes for CASSFSGSNEQFF.

The rearrangement uses TRBV29-1 and TRBJ1-1, with D unresolved. Deletions cut 4 bases from V and 0 bases from J, with 12 bases between. The CDR3 runs to 14 residues. CDR1 and CDR2 from the germline V gene are SQVTM and ANQGSEA. The CDR3 loop is CSVGATNLNTEAFF. The CDR3 DNA sequence: TGCAGCGTTGGGGCGACTAACTTGAACACTGAAGCTTTCTTT.

This clone appeared a single time. The rearrangement joins TRBV13 to TRBJ1-3, with no clear D. Per the germline V gene, CDR1 is PRHDT and CDR2 is FYEKMQ (reference sequence). The V gene lost 2 bases and the J gene lost 4 bases, with 6 bases spanning the gap. This CDR3 region has 13 residues. The CDR3 DNA reads TGTGCCAGCAGCTTACATCTAGGAAACACCATATATTTT. Translated, it gives CASSLHLGNTIYF.